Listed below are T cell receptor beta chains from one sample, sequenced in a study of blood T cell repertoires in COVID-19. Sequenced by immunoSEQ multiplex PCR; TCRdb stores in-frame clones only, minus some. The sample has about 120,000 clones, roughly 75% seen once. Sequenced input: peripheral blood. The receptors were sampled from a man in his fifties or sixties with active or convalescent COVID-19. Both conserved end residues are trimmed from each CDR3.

ASSLGLAATDTQY TRBJ2-3 TRBV7-8 13
ASSPGGYNEQF TRBJ2-1 TRBV9 11
ASSFWPSERYGYT TRBJ1-2 TRBV27 13
ASSIFAGDTDTQY TRBJ2-3 TRBV19 13
ASSYLMTSGRTDTQY TRBJ2-3 TRBV6-2/TRBV6-3 15
ASTPAGGVNGYT TRBJ1-2 TRBV19 12
ASSYGLAGYEQY TRBJ2-7 TRBV7-3 12
ASSQGGLASREQF TRBJ2-1 TRBV3-1/TRBV3-2 13
ASSFTQGVYYGYT TRBJ1-2 TRBV3-1/TRBV3-2 13
ASSLRARSYEQY TRBJ2-7 TRBV5-6 12
ASSLPGWTTYEQY TRBJ2-7 TRBV7-3 13
ASSYPRLAGAREQY TRBJ2-7 TRBV6-2/TRBV6-3 14
ASSTLSGRMNSPLH TRBJ1-6 TRBV5-5 14
ASSETISGQNQH TRBJ1-5 TRBV2 12
ASSRQGNTGELF TRBJ2-2 TRBV5-1 12
ASSLGGTTEAF TRBJ1-1 TRBV12-3/TRBV12-4 11
ASSQSRVGSGNTIY TRBJ1-3 TRBV4-3 14
ASSLGTGGRQPQH TRBJ1-5 TRBV5-1 13
ATSNYSSGANVLT TRBJ2-6 TRBV15 13
ASSQETLNTEAF TRBJ1-1 TRBV4-2 12
ATSRVGRVTNEKLF TRBJ1-4 TRBV15 14
ASSTRTGLHSPLH TRBJ1-6 TRBV7-9 13
ASSLKRSSTDTQY TRBJ2-3 TRBV5-1 13
ASSPLVSGTDTQY TRBJ2-3 TRBV18 13
ASSATQGTGTQY TRBJ2-5 TRBV25-1 12
ASSALASQETQY TRBJ2-5 TRBV6-2/TRBV6-3 12
AWSVLGGSQPQH TRBJ1-5 TRBV30 12
ASSRTSGRAPRQGQY TRBJ2-7 TRBV7-7 15
ASSREAQTSGSPYEQY TRBJ2-7 TRBV27 16
ASKRQGHQPQH TRBJ1-5 TRBV19 11
ASRDLAGLGGYT TRBJ1-2 TRBV5-5 12
ASAKGSGRAQEQY TRBJ2-7 TRBV7-9 13
ASSPQETQY TRBJ2-5 TRBV5-5 9
ASSWQGRETQY TRBJ2-5 TRBV18 11
ASSQSKRRVAFYEQY TRBJ2-7 TRBV23-1 15
ASSQELVARGDIQY TRBJ2-4 TRBV4-3 14
ASRAGGADTQY TRBJ2-3 TRBV2 11
ASTGRPGNQPQH TRBJ1-5 TRBV19 12
ASSLARTSGKTQY TRBJ2-5 TRBV13 13
ASSPTNPREQF TRBJ2-1 TRBV7-2 11
ASSPDPGGNTEAF TRBJ1-1 TRBV18 13
ASSSYRVEYTEAF TRBJ1-1 TRBV6-4 13
ASSQVGSEVNEQF TRBJ2-1 TRBV4-2 13
ASSYVASEQF TRBJ2-1 TRBV6-2/TRBV6-3 10
ASAGTSGTDTQY TRBJ2-3 TRBV28 12
ASSLGGLKSEQY TRBJ2-7 TRBV11-2 12
ASSQRQDGYT TRBJ1-2 TRBV3-1/TRBV3-2 10
ATATGGLETQY TRBJ2-5 TRBV6-5 11
ASSNKDTQY TRBJ2-3 TRBV6-2/TRBV6-3 9
SAPGLAENEQF TRBJ2-1 TRBV29-1 11
ASRGTGERVGGYT TRBJ1-2 TRBV28 13
ASSYTGRGTEAF TRBJ1-1 TRBV6-2/TRBV6-3 12
ASSPGTFSYEQY TRBJ2-7 TRBV18 12
ASSLPGPESYEQY TRBJ2-7 TRBV16 13
ASSLRPHGLGEQF TRBJ2-1 TRBV3-1/TRBV3-2 13
ASRAGVNYNEQF TRBJ2-1 TRBV2 12
ASSLTRAGVLT TRBJ2-6 TRBV7-2 11